This T cell receptor (beta chain) was found in a study of CD8+CD57+ T cells in acquired aplastic anemia. About the study: Each DNA sample taken from sorted CD4+ and CD8+ cells came to around 2.9 ug on average. Study results and caveats: Around 30 sequences, all CD8+ CDR3, were shared between patients and controls.

The CDR3 length is 13 residues. J lost 3 bases, V lost 6 bases, and 1 base had no gene match. Germline assignment: CDR1 ENHRY and CDR2 SYGVKD. About this clonotype: Its cognate antigen is unknown.

Profiling of TCR beta VDJ combinations and CDR3 sequences used genomic DNA as template. MiXCR was run by TCRdb on the reads, yielding one entry per CDR3 protein. The sample carries about 200,000 distinct CDR3 sequences, 65% recorded once. Patients sequenced had flow cytometry evidence of CD8+CD57+ cell expansion. This sequence joins TRBV10-3 and TRBJ1-4; 7 bases line up with TRBD1. What was sequenced was sorted CD4+, CD8+, or CD8+CD57+ T cells (not recorded which) from PBMCs. The clonotype originates from a human donor with aplastic anemia. CDR3: CAISDRANEKLFF. CDR3 nucleotides: TGTGCCATCAGCGACAGGGCTAATGAAAAACTGTTTTTT.